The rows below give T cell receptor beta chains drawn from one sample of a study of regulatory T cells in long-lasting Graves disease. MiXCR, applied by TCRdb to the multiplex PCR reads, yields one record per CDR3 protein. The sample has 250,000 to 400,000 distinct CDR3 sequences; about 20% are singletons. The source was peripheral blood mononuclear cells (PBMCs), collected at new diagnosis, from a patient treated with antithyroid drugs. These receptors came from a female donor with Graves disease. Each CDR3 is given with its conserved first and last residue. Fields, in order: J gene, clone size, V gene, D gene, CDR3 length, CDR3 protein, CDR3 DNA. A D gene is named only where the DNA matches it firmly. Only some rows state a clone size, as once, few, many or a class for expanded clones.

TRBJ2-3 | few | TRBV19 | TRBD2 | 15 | CASSISGAGADTQYF | TGTGCCAGTAGTATTTCTGGGGCGGGAGCAGATACGCAGTATTTT
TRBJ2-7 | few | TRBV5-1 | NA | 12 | CASSGTHYEQYF | TGCGCCAGCTCGGGAACCCACTACGAGCAGTACTTC
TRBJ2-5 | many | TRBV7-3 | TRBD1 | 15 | CASSPQQGIGQTQYF | TGTGCCAGCAGTCCTCAACAGGGGATTGGGCAGACCCAGTACTTC
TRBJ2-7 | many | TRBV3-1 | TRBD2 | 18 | CASSQLGRSGGSSYEQYF | TGTGCCAGCAGCCAATTGGGGAGAAGCGGGGGCAGCTCCTACGAGCAGTACTTC
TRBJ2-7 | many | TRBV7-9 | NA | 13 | CASIHPGTVEQYF | TGTGCCAGCATCCACCCCGGGACGGTCGAGCAGTACTTC
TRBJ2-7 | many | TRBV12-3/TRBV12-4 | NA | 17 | CASSLPNGADPSYEQYF | TGTGCCAGCAGTTTACCCAATGGCGCCGACCCATCCTACGAGCAGTACTTC
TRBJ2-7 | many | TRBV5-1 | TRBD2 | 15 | CASSPWSGSGYEQYF | TGCGCCAGCAGCCCTTGGAGCGGGAGTGGGTACGAGCAGTACTTC
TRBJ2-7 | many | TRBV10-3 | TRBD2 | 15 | CAISPREREGHEQYF | TGTGCCATCAGCCCCAGGGAGCGGGAGGGCCACGAGCAGTACTTC
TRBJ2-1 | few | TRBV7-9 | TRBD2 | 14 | CASVAGVPYNEQFF | TGTGCCAGTGTAGCGGGAGTTCCGTACAATGAGCAGTTCTTC
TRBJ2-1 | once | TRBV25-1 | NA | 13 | CASTLGGPNEQFF | TGTGCCAGCACATTAGGGGGGCCCAATGAGCAGTTCTTC
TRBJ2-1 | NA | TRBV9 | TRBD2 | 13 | CASGRLADNEQFF | TGTGCCAGCGGAAGACTAGCGGACAATGAGCAGTTCTTC
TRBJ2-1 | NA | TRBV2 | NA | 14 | CASSPGTFYNEQFF | TGTGCCAGCAGCCCCGGGACTTTCTACAATGAGCAGTTCTTC
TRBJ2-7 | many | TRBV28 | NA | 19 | CASFTRKGYRAVNPYEQYF | TGTGCCAGCTTCACTCGCAAAGGTTATCGCGCGGTGAACCCTTACGAGCAGTACTTC
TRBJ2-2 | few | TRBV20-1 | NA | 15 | CSARVPSWNAGELFF | TGCAGTGCTAGAGTGCCATCGTGGAACGCCGGGGAGCTGTTTTTT
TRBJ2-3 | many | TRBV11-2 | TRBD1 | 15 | CASSPDRGGGDTQYF | TGTGCCAGCAGCCCGGACAGGGGGGGTGGAGATACGCAGTATTTT
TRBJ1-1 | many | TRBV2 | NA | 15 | CASIRPRGANTEAFF | TGTGCCAGCATCCGACCGCGGGGGGCGAACACTGAAGCTTTCTTT
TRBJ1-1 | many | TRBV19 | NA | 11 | CATRRGTEAFF | TGTGCCACCAGGAGGGGAACTGAAGCTTTCTTT
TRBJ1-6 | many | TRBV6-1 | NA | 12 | CASRDTNSPLHF | TGTGCCAGCCGGGACACCAATTCACCCCTCCACTTT
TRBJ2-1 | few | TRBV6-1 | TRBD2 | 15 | CASTTRLAGFNEQFF | TGTGCCAGCACCACTCGACTAGCGGGTTTCAATGAGCAGTTCTTC
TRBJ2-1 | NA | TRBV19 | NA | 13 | CASPGTNYNEQFF | TGTGCCAGCCCCGGGACAAACTACAATGAACAGTTCTTC
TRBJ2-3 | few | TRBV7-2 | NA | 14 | CASSLIPSTDTQYF | TGTGCCAGCAGCTTAATTCCTAGCACAGATACGCAGTATTTT
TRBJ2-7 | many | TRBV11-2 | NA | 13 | CASSKILVSEQYF | TGTGCCAGCAGCAAGATACTAGTCTCTGAGCAGTACTTC